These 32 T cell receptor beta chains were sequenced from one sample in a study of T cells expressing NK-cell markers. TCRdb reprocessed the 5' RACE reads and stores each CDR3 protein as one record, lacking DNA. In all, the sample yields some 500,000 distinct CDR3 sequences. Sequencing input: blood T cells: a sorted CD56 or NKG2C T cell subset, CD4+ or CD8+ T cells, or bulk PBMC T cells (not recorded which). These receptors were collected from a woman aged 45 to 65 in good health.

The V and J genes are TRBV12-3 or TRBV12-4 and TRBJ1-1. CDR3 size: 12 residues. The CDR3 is CASSPLGTEAFF.

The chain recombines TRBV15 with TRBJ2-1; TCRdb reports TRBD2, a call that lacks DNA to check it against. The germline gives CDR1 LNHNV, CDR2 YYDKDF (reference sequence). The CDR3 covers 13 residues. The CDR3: CATELAGTNEQFF. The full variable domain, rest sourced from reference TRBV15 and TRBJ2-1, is DAMVIQNPRYQVTQFGKPVTLSCSQTLNHNVMYWYQQKSSQAPKLLFHYYDKDFNNEADTPDNFQSRRPNTSFCFLDIRSPGLGDTAMYLCATELAGTNEQFFGPGTRLTVL.

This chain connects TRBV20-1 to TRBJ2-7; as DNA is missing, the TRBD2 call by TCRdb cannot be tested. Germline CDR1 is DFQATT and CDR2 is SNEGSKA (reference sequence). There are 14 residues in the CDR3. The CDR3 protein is CSASASGRINEQYF.

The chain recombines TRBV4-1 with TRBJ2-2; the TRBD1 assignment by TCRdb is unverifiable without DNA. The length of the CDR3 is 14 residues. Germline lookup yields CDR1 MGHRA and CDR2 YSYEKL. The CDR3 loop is CASSQDRVAGELFF.

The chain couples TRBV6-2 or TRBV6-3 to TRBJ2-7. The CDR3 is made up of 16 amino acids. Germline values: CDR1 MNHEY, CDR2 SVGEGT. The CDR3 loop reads CASSYELPSSNYEQYF.

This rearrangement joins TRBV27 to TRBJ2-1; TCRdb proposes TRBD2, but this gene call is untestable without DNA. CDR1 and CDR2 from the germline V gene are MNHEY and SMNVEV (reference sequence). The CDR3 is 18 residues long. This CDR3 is CASSFGGGGPIGTNEQFF.

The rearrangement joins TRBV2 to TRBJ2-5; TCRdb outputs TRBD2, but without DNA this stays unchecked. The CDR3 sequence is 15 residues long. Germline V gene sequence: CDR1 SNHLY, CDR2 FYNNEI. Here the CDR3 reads CASSGGSGRQETQYF.

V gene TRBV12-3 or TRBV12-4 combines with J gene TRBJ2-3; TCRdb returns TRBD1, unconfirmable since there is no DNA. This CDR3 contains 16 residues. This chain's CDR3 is CASSLVGELRTDTQYF.

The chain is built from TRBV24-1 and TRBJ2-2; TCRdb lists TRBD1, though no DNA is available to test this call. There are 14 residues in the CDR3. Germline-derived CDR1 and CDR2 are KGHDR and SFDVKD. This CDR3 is CATRGRTNTGELFF.

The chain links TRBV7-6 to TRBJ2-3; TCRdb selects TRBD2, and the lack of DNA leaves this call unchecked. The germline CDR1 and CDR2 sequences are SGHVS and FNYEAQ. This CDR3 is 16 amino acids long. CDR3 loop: CASSFARGGPEDTQYF.

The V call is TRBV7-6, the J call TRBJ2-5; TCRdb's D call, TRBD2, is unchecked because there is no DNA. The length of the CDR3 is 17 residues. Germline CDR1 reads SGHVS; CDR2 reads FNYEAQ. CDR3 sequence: CASSLGTGRGSQETQYF.

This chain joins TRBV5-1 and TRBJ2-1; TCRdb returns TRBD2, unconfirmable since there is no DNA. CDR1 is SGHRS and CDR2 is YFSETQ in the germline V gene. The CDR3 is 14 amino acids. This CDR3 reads CASSEAGGPNEQFF.

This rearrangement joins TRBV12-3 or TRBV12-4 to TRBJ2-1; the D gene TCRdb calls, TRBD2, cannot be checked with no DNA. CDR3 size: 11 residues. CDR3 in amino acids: CATTSNDEQFF.

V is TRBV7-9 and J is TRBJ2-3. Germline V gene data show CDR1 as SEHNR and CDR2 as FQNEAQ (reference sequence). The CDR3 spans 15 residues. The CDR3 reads CASSLAGHVTDTQYF.

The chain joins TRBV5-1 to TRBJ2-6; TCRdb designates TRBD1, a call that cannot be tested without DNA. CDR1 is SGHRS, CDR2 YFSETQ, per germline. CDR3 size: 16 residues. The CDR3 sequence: CATVRDRVSGANVLTF.

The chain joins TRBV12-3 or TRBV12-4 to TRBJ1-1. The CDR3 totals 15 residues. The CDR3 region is CASSSGPQARTEAFF.

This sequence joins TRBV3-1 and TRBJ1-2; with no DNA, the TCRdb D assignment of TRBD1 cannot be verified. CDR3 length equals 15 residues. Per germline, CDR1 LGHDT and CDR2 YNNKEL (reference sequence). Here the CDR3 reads CASSNGQGSNYGYTF.

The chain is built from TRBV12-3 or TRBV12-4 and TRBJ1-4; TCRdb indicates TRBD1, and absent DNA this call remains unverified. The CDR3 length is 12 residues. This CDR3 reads CASSWGSEKLFF.

The CDR3 region is CASSGQVWNEQYF. The V call is TRBV6-1, the J call TRBJ2-7; TCRdb indicates TRBD1, and absent DNA this call remains unverified. CDR3 length: 13 residues. Per germline, CDR1 MNHNS and CDR2 SASEGT.

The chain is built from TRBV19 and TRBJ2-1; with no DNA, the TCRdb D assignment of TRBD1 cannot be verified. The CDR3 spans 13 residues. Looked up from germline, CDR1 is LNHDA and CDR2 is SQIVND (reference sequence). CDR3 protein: CATCPGAYNEQFF. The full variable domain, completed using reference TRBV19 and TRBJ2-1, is DGGITQSPKYLFRKEGQNVTLSCEQNLNHDAMYWYRQDPGQGLRLIYYSQIVNDFQKGDIAEGYSVSREKKESFPLTVTSAQKNPTAFYLCATCPGAYNEQFFGPGTRLTVL.

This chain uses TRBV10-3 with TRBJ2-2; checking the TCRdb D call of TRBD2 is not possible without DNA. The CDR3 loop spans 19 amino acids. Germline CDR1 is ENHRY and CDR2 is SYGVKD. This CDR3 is CAITPEFGGTSTSTGELFF.

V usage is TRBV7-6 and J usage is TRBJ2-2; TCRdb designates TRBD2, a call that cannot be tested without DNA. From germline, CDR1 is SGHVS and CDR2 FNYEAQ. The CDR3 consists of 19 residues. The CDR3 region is CASSLVPSGRAHKTGELFF.

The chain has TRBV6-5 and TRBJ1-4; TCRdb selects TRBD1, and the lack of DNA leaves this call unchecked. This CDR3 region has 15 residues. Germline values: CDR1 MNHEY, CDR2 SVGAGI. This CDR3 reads CASSYGTAANEKLFF.

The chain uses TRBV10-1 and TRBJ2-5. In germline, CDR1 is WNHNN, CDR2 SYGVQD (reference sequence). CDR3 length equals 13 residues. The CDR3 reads CARGSQYQETQYF.

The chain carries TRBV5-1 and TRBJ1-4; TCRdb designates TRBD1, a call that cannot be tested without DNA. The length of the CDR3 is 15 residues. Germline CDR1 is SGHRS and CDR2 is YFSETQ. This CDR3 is CASSLGGDPREKLFF.

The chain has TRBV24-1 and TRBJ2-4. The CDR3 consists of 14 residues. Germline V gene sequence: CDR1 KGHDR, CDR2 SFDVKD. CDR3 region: CATSDSDIKNIQYF.

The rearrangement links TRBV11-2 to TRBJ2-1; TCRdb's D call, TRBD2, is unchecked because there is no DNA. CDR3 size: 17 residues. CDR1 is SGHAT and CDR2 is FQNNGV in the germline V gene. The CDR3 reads CASSLWPPSGRADEQFF.

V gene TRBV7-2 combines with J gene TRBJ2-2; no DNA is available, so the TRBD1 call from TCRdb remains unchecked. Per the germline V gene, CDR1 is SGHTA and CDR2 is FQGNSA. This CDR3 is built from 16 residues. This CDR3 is CASSPGRSGRVGELFF. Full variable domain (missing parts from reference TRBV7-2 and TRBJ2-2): GAGVSQSPSNKVTEKGKDVELRCDPISGHTALYWYRQSLGQGLEFLIYFQGNSAPDKSGLPSDRFSAERTGGSVSTLTIQRTQQEDSAVYLCASSPGRSGRVGELFFGEGSRLTVL.

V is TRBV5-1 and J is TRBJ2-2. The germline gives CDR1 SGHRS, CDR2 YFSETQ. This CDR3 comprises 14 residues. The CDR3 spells CASRKDGNTGELFF. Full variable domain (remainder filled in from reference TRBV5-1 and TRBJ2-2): KAGVTQTPRYLIKTRGQQVTLSCSPISGHRSVSWYQQTPGQGLQFLFEYFSETQRNKGNFPGRFSGRQFSNSRSEMNVSTLELGDSALYLCASRKDGNTGELFFGEGSRLTVL.

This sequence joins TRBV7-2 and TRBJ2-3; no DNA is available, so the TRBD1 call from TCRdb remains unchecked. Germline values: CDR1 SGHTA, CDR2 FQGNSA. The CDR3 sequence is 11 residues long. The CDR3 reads CASSRDRSTYF.

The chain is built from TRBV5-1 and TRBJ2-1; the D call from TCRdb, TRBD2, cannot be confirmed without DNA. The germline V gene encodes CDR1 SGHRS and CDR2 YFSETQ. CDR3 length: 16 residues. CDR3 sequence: CASSLSSGSTPRAWFF. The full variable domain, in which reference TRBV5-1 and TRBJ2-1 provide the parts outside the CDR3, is KAGVTQTPRYLIKTRGQQVTLSCSPISGHRSVSWYQQTPGQGLQFLFEYFSETQRNKGNFPGRFSGRQFSNSRSEMNVSTLELGDSALYLCASSLSSGSTPRAWFFGPGTRLTVL.

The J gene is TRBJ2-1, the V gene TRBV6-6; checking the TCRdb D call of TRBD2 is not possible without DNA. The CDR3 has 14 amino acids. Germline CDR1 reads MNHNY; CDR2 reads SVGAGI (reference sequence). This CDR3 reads CATLAGGSYNEQFF.